The 24 T cell receptor beta chains listed next were all sequenced from one sample in a study of Ad26.COV2.S vaccination and SARS-CoV-2 variants. Specified treatment: some 20 received Ad26.COV2.S at low or high dose, single or two shots; about 5 received placebo; per-sample allocation not given. Sampling took place 63 days after the first vaccine or placebo injection. TCRdb's table, derived via immunoSEQ multiplex PCR, lists solely in-frame clones and lacks some. Altogether 400,000 to 450,000 clones are present, about nine tenths being singletons, with the ten largest covering about 1.7%. The sample was peripheral blood, taken in a trial of Ad26.COV2.S vaccine versus placebo. Receptors were obtained from a person between 18 and 65 years old who received the Ad26.COV2.S COVID-19 vaccine or a placebo.

This clone was observed a single time. The chain couples TRBV5-1 to TRBJ2-2; D gene unclear. The germline V gene has CDR1 SGHRS and CDR2 YFSETQ. V was trimmed by 3 bases and J by 4 bases, leaving 10 bases between them. This CDR3 region has 14 residues. The CDR3 is CASSYSIGTGELFF. The CDR3 bases are TGCGCCAGCAGCTACTCAATCGGCACCGGGGAGCTGTTTTTT.

The chain joins TRBV10-3 to TRBJ1-4; 7 bases line up with TRBD1. V was clipped by 9 bases and J by 8 bases; unmatched bases: 12. The CDR3 covers 14 residues. CDR1 is ENHRY and CDR2 is SYGVKD in the germline V gene. The CDR3 reads CAISGGKGGEKLFF. CDR3 nucleotides: TGTGCCATATCAGGGGGAAAGGGGGGCGAAAAACTGTTTTTT.

The chain is built from TRBV6-1 and TRBJ2-5; 7 bases are a match to TRBD1. The CDR3 runs to 15 residues. CDR1 MNHNS and CDR2 SASEGT come from the germline V gene. The V segment lost 3 bases and the J segment 7 bases; nucleotides outside the gene matches: 11. For the CDR3, the DNA is TGTGCCAGCAGTGACCCCGGGACAGCCTCCGGGACCCAGTACTTC. Amino acids: CASSDPGTASGTQYF.

The genes are TRBV30 and TRBJ1-1, with 7 nucleotides matching TRBD1. From germline, CDR1 is GTSNPN and CDR2 SVGIG (reference sequence). Trimming removed 4 bases from V and 6 bases from J; junction bases left unmatched: 2. The CDR3 length is 11 residues. DNA of the CDR3: TGTGCCTGGACCAGGGGGGCTGAAGCTTTCTTT. This codes for CAWTRGAEAFF. Complete variable domain (other parts from reference TRBV30 and TRBJ1-1): SQTIHQWPATLVQPVGSPLSLECTVEGTSNPNLYWYRQAAGRGLQLLFYSVGIGQISSEVPQNLSASRPQDRQFILSSKKLLLSDSGFYLCAWTRGAEAFFGQGTRLTVV.

The chain joins TRBV18 to TRBJ1-5; 9 bases map to TRBD1. CDR3 length: 18 amino acids. Germline CDR1 is KGHSH and CDR2 is LQKENI. The V segment lost 2 bases and the J segment 5 bases; nucleotides outside the gene matches: 13. The CDR3 DNA follows: TGTGCCAGCTCACCATCTCGGCGGACGGGACAGGGCCATCAGCCCCAGCATTTT. Residues: CASSPSRRTGQGHQPQHF.

J is TRBJ1-2 and V is TRBV5-1; 11 nucleotides line up with TRBD1. The J segment lost 8 bases and the V segment lost 0 bases, leaving 6 bases of the junction unmatched. Germline V CDR1 and CDR2: SGHRS, YFSETQ. The CDR3 totals 15 residues. Here the CDR3 DNA reads TGCGCCAGCAGCTTGGGGACAGGGGGCGCAGGCGGCTACACCTTC. Protein product: CASSLGTGGAGGYTF.

This chain links TRBV2 with TRBJ2-7, with D unresolved. Per the germline V gene, CDR1 is SNHLY and CDR2 is FYNNEI. CDR3 length equals 12 residues. Trimming removed 8 bases at V and 2 bases at J, with 10 bases between. CDR3 sequence (DNA): TGTGCCAGCCTGCAAGCTACCTACGAGCAGTACTTC. Translation: CASLQATYEQYF.

The chain carries TRBV5-8 and TRBJ2-3, with D perhaps TRBD2 (5 bases). This CDR3 is built from 14 residues. CDR1 is SGHTS, CDR2 YDEGEE, per germline. V was pared by 2 bases and J by 4 bases, with 11 bases between. The CDR3 here is CASSLLGRPDTQYF. CDR3 sequence (DNA): TGTGCCAGCAGCTTACTAGGCCGGCCAGATACGCAGTATTTT. The variable domain in full, with the rest retrieved from reference TRBV5-8 and TRBJ2-3, is EAGVTQSPTHLIKTRGQQATLRCSPISGHTSVYWYQQALGLGLQFLLWYDEGEERNRGNFPPRFSGRQFPNYSSELNVNALELEDSALYLCASSLLGRPDTQYFGPGTRLTVL.

This clone was recorded once. This chain links TRBV28 with TRBJ2-1; 10 bases fit TRBD1. The CDR3 covers 13 residues. V lost 2 bases to trimming and J lost 11 bases; unmatched junction nucleotides: 3. Germline assignment: CDR1 MDHEN and CDR2 SYDVKM. DNA of the CDR3: TGTGCCAGCAGTTTAGTGGGACAGGGGAAGCAGTTCTTC. It codes for CASSLVGQGKQFF.

J is TRBJ2-7 and V is TRBV15; D is uncertain. The CDR3 covers 13 residues. The germline CDR1 and CDR2 sequences are LNHNV and YYDKDF (reference sequence). V lost 0 bases and J lost 6, with 9 bases in between. CDR3 in DNA: TGTGCCACCAGCAGAGATTTGGCTGGCGAGCAGTACTTC. Protein sequence: CATSRDLAGEQYF.

This chain joins TRBV7-9 and TRBJ1-3; D is unclear. The CDR3 is made up of 15 amino acids. V shed 1 base and J shed 0 bases, with 7 bases lying between them. The germline CDR1 and CDR2 sequences are SEHNR and FQNEAQ (reference sequence). The CDR3 region is CASSLEGFSGNTIYF. DNA of the CDR3: TGTGCCAGCAGCTTAGAGGGTTTCTCTGGAAACACCATATATTTT. The whole variable domain, remainder taken from reference TRBV7-9 and TRBJ1-3, is DTGVSQNPRHKITKRGQNVTFRCDPISEHNRLYWYRQTLGQGPEFLTYFQNEAQLEKSRLLSDRFSAERPKGSFSTLEIQRTEQGDSAMYLCASSLEGFSGNTIYFGEGSWLTVV.

This chain's CDR3 is CASSATTGDNYGYTF. As DNA, the CDR3 is TGTGCCAGCAGTGCCACCACAGGGGATAACTATGGCTACACCTTC. J is TRBJ1-2 and V is TRBV2; 7 bases are a match to TRBD1. Germline loops: CDR1 SNHLY, CDR2 FYNNEI. V dropped 4 bases and J dropped 1; count of bases not matched to a gene: 6. The CDR3 extends over 15 amino acids.

This rearrangement joins TRBV5-6 to TRBJ1-1; D is unresolved. This CDR3 comprises 14 residues. Trimming shortened V by 2 bases and J by 4 bases, and 12 bases separated the two germline ends. The germline CDR1 and CDR2 sequences are SGHDT and YYEEEE. CDR3 amino acids: CASSFLAFLTEAFF. CDR3 nucleotide sequence: TGTGCCAGCAGCTTCCTAGCTTTCCTCACTGAAGCTTTCTTT.

This clone came up once. This sequence joins TRBV12-5 and TRBJ1-2; D perhaps matches TRBD1 (5 bases). V was trimmed by 1 base and J by 4 bases, leaving 10 bases between them. Germline V gene lookup returns CDR1 LGHNT and CDR2 FRNRAP. The CDR3 extends over 14 amino acids. The CDR3 DNA follows: TGTGCTAGTGGTTTGGCCGGGGGACTCTATGGCTACACCTTC. Amino acids: CASGLAGGLYGYTF.

The chain uses TRBV9 and TRBJ1-2; 7 bases map to TRBD1. The V segment lost 6 bases and the J segment 3 bases; nucleotides outside the gene matches: 11. The CDR3 sequence is 15 residues long. Germline V gene sequence: CDR1 SGDLS, CDR2 YYNGEE. The CDR3 region is CASTGGGQNDYGYTF. CDR3 nucleotides: TGTGCCAGCACCGGAGGGGGACAGAACGACTATGGCTACACCTTC.

The chain carries TRBV6-5 and TRBJ1-1, with D possibly being TRBD1 (6 bases). The CDR3 is 15 residues long. V was cut by 4 bases and J by 1 base, with 13 bases left in between. Germline-derived CDR1 and CDR2 are MNHEY and SVGAGI. The CDR3 nucleotides are TGTGCCAGCAGTTCCGGGCAGGGGAAGAACACTGAAGCTTTCTTT. This translates into CASSSGQGKNTEAFF.

The chain combines TRBV4-1 with TRBJ1-4; D not certain. V dropped 7 bases and J dropped 4 bases, with 16 bases sitting between them. Germline CDR1 is MGHRA and CDR2 is YSYEKL. The CDR3 has 15 amino acids. The CDR3 DNA follows: TGCGCCAGCACCACTCTTCCTGGCCTTAATGAAAAACTGTTTTTT. Translated: CASTTLPGLNEKLFF.

V gene TRBV4-3 combines with J gene TRBJ2-1; D call uncertain. The CDR3 length is 14 residues. The germline V and J ends were trimmed by 5 bases and 5 bases, with 13 bases remaining between them. Germline V gene sequence: CDR1 LGHNA, CDR2 YSLEER. The CDR3 protein is CASSSMRRHNEQFF. CDR3 nucleotide sequence: TGCGCCAGCAGCTCCATGCGGAGACACAATGAGCAGTTCTTC.

V is TRBV19 and J is TRBJ2-3; 10 nucleotides agree with TRBD1. Losses at the gene ends were 3 bases for V and 1 base for J; bases not matched to a gene: 16. The V gene's germline CDR1 is LNHDA and CDR2 SQIVND (reference sequence). The CDR3 consists of 20 residues. CDR3 coding DNA: TGTGCCAGTAGTATCGATCCCCCGGGGACAGGGGATTGGGGCACAGATACGCAGTATTTT. Translation: CASSIDPPGTGDWGTDTQYF.

The J gene is TRBJ2-6, the V gene TRBV5-1; maybe TRBD2 (6 bases). Per germline, CDR1 SGHRS and CDR2 YFSETQ. V was clipped by 6 bases and J by 4 bases, with 17 bases between them. CDR3 length: 16 residues. CDR3 region: CASTGLQTPGANVLTF. The CDR3 nucleotides read TGCGCCAGCACGGGACTCCAAACTCCCGGGGCCAACGTCCTGACTTTC.

The chain is built from TRBV27 and TRBJ2-1; D not resolved. V was trimmed by 5 bases and J by 2 bases, leaving 10 bases between them. Germline loops: CDR1 MNHEY, CDR2 SMNVEV (reference sequence). CDR3 size: 14 residues. CDR3 bases: TGTGCCAGCAGTCCAATCAATACCTACAATGAGCAGTTCTTC. Its protein is CASSPINTYNEQFF.

Regarding this clone: The same CDR3 is also encoded by other DNA sequences in this sample. The rearrangement joins TRBV18 to TRBJ2-3; D is unresolved. Germline lookup yields CDR1 KGHSH and CDR2 LQKENI. This CDR3 region has 12 residues. V shed 3 bases and J shed 0 bases, with 1 base lying between them. The CDR3 is CASSPSTDTQYF. The CDR3 nucleotides are TGTGCCAGCTCACCGAGCACAGATACGCAGTATTTT. The full variable domain, in which reference TRBV18 and TRBJ2-3 provide the parts outside the CDR3, is NAGVMQNPRHLVRRRGQEARLRCSPMKGHSHVYWYRQLPEEGLKFMVYLQKENIIDESGMPKERFSAEFPKEGPSILRIQQVVRGDSAAYFCASSPSTDTQYFGPGTRLTVL.

The rearrangement links TRBV15 to TRBJ2-5, with D unresolved. V lost 1 base, J lost 1 base, and 4 bases lay in between. This CDR3 has 13 residues. Germline lookup yields CDR1 LNHNV and CDR2 YYDKDF (reference sequence). The CDR3 loop is CATSRGVQETQYF. The CDR3 DNA reads TGTGCCACCAGCAGAGGGGTCCAAGAGACCCAGTACTTC.

To note about this clone: Other DNA sequences in this specimen translate into the identical CDR3. V and J are TRBV5-1 and TRBJ1-3; no definite D call. Per the germline V gene, CDR1 is SGHRS and CDR2 is YFSETQ. Trimming cost V 0 bases and J 4 bases, with 8 bases left between them. There are 14 residues in the CDR3. As DNA, the CDR3 is TGCGCCAGCAGCTTGGCCGGGCCGGGAAACACCATATATTTT. Translating it yields CASSLAGPGNTIYF.